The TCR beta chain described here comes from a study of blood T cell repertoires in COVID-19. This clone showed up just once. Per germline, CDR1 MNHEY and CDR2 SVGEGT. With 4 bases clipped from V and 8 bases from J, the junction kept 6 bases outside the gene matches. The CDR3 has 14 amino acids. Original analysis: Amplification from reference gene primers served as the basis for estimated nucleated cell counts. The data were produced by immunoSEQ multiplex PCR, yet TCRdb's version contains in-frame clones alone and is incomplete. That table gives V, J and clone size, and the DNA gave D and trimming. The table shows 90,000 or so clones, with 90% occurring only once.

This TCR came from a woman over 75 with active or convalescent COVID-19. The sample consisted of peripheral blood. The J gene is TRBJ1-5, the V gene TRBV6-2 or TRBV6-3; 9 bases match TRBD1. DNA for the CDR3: TGTGCCAGCAGTTCCGGACAGGGGTATGAGCCCCAGCATTTT. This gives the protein CASSSGQGYEPQHF.